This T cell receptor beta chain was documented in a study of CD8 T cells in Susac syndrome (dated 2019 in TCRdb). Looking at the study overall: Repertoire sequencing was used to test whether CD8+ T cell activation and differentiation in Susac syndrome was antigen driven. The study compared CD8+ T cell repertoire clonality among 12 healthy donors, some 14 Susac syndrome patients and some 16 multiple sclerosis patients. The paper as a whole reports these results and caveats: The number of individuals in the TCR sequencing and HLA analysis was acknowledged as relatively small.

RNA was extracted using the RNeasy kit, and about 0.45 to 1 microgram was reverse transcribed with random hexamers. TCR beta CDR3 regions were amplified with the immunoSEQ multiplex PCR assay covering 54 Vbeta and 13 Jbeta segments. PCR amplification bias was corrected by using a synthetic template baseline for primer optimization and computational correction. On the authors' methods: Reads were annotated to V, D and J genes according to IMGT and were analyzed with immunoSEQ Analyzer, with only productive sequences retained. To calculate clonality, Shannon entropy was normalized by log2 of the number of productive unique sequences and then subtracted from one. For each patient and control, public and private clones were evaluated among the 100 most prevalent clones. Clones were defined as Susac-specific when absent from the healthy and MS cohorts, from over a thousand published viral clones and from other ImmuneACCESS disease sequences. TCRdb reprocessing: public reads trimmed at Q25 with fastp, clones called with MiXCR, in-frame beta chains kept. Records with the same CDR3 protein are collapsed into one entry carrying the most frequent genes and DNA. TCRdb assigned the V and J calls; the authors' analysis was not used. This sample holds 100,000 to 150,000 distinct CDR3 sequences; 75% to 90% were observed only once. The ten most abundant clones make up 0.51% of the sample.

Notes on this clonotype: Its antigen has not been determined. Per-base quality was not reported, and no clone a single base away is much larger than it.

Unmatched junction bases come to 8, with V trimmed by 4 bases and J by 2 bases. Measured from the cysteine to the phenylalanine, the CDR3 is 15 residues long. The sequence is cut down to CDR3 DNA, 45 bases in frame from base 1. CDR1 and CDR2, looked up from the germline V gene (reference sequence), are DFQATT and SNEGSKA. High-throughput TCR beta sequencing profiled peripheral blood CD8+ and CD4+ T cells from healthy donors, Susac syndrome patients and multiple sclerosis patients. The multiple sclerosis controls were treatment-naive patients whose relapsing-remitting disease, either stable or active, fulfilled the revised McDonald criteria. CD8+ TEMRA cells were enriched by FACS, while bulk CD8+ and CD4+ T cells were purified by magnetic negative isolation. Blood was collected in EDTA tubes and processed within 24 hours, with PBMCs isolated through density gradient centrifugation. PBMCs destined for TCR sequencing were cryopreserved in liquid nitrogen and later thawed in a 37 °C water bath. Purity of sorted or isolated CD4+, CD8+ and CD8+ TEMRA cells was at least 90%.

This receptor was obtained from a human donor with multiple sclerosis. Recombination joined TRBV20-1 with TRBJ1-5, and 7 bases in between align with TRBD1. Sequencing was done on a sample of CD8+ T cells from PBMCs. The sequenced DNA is TGCAGTGCTACCCCGCGGAGGGGGCGCAATCAGCCCCAGCATTTT. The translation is CSATPRRGRNQPQHF.